This T cell receptor (beta chain) was recorded in a study of T cell clones after liver transplantation. At the level of the study: Post-transplant blood was tracked for graft-donor-reactive T cell clones identified in a pre-transplant mixed lymphocyte reaction. As an antigen-independent comparator, third-party-reactive TCRbeta sequences came from pre-transplant mixed lymphocyte reactions. Subjects received no induction therapy and standard immunosuppression until randomization at 12-24 months post-transplant.

Method: immunoSEQ multiplex PCR; TCRdb's copy keeps in-frame clones and lacks some. The sample shows over 450 clones, over 45% of them seen only once. This clone counts as large. Antigen: not known. Proliferating CFSE-low MLR cells were sequenced to define alloreactive TCRbeta sequences. The germline V gene encodes CDR1 LGHNA and CDR2 YSLEER. The CDR3 consists of 14 residues. V lost 3 bases, J lost 2 bases, and 3 bases stayed unmatched. The receptor's source is a human patient who received a liver transplant. Some T cells may be transferred from the graft donor. The sequenced sample consisted of CD8+ T cells from cultured PBMCs. The V and J genes are TRBV4-3 and TRBJ2-7; TRBD1 matches at 8 bases. CDR3 amino acids: CASSQRDRTYEQYF. The CDR3 coding sequence is TGCGCCAGCAGCCAGAGGGACAGGACCTACGAGCAGTACTTC.